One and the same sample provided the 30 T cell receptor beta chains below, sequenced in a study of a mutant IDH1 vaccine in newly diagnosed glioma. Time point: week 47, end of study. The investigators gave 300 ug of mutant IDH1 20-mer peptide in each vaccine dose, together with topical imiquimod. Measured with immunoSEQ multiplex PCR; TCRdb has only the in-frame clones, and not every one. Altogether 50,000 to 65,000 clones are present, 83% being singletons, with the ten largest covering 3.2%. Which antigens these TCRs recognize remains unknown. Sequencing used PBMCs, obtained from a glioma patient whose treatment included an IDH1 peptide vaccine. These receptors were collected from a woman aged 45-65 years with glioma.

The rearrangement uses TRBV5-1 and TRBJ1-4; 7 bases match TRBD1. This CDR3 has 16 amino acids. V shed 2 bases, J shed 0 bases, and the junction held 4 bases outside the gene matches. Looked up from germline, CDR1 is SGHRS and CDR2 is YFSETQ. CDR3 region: CASSLTGTATNEKLFF. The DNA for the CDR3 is TGCGCCAGCAGCTTAACCGGGACAGCAACTAATGAAAAACTGTTTTTT.

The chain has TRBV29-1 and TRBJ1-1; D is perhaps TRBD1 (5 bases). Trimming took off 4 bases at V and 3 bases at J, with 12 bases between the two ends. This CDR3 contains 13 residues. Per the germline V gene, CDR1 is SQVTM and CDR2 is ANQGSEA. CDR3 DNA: TGCAGCGTTGGGACACCGGAACACACTGAAGCTTTCTTT. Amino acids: CSVGTPEHTEAFF.

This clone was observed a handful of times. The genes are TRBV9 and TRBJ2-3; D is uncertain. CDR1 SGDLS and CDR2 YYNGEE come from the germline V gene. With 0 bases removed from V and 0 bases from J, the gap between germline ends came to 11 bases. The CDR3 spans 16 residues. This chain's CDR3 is CASSVEDGRSTDTQYF. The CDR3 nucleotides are TGTGCCAGCAGCGTAGAAGATGGCAGGAGCACAGATACGCAGTATTTT.

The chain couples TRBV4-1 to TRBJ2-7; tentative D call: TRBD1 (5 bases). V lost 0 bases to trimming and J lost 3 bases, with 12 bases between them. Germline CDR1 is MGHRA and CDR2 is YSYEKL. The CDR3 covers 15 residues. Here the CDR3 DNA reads TGCGCCAGCAGCCAAGAGTGGAACAGGTTCTACGAGCAGTACTTC. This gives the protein CASSQEWNRFYEQYF.

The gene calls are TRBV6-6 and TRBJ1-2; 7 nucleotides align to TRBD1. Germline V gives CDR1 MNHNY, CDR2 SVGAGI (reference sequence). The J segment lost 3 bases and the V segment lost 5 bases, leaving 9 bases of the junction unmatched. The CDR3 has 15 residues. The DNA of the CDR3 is TGTGCCAGCAGTGACGAAGGGGGCCCTGACTATGGCTACACCTTC. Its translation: CASSDEGGPDYGYTF.

In DNA form, the CDR3 reads TGTGCCAGCAGCCCTCAAACAGGGAACACTGAAGCTTTCTTT. Encoded protein: CASSPQTGNTEAFF. The V gene is TRBV14, the J gene TRBJ1-1; D might be TRBD1 (5 bases). Germline V gives CDR1 SGHDN, CDR2 FVKESK. V lost 4 bases and J lost 1, with 10 bases in between. This CDR3 has 14 residues.

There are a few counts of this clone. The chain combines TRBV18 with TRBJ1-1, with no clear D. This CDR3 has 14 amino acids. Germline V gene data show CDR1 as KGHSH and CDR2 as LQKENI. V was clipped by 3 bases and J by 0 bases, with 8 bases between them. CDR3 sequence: CASSPRAVNTEAFF. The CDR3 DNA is TGTGCCAGCTCACCCCGGGCTGTGAACACTGAAGCTTTCTTT.

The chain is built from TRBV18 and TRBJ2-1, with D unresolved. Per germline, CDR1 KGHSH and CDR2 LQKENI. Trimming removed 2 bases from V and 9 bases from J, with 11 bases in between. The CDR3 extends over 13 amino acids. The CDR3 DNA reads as TGTGCCAGCTCACCAATAGGATTTTCTGAGCAGTTCTTC. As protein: CASSPIGFSEQFF.

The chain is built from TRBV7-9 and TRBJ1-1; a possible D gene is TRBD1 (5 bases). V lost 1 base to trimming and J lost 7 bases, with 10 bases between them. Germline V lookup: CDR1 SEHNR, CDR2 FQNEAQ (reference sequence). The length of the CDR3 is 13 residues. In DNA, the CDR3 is TGTGCCAGCAGCTTAGAGGAGGGGTTTGAAGCTTTCTTT. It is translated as CASSLEEGFEAFF.

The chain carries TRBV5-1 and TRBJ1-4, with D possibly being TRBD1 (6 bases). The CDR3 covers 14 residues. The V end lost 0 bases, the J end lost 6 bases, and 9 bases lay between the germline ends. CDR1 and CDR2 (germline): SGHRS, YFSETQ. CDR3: CASSLVGGDEKLFF. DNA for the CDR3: TGCGCCAGCAGCTTGGTAGGGGGAGATGAAAAACTGTTTTTT.

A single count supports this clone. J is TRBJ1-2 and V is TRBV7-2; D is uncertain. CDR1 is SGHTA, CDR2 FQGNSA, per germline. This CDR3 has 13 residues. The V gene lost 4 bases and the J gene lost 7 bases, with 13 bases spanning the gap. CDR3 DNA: TGTGCCAGCAGCTCTCCTAAGTACTCTGGCTACACCTTC. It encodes CASSSPKYSGYTF.

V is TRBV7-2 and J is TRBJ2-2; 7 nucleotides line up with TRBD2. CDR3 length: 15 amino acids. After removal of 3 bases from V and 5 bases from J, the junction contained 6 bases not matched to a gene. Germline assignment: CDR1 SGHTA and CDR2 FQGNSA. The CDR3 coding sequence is TGTGCCAGCAGCTTGGGGGGGGGTAGGACCGGGGAGCTGTTTTTT. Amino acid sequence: CASSLGGGRTGELFF.

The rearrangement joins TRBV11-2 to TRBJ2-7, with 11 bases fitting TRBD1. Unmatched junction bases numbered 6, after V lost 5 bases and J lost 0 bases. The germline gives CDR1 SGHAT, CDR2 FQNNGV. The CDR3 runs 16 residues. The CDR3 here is CASSAPGQGDSYEQYF. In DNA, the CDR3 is TGTGCCAGCAGCGCACCGGGACAGGGGGACTCCTACGAGCAGTACTTC.

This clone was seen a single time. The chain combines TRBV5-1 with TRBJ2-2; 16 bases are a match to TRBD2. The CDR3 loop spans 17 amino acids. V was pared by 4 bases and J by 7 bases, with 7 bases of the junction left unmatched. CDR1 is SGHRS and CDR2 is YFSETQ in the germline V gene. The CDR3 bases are TGCGCCAGCAGCCCCGGGACTAGCGGGGGGGCTGGCGGGGAGCTGTTTTTT. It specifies CASSPGTSGGAGGELFF.

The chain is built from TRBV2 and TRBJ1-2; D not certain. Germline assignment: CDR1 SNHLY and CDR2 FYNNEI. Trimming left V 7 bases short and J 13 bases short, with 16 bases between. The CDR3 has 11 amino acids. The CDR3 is CASISYGLGTF. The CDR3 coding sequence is TGTGCCAGCATCTCCTACGGGTTAGGCACCTTC.

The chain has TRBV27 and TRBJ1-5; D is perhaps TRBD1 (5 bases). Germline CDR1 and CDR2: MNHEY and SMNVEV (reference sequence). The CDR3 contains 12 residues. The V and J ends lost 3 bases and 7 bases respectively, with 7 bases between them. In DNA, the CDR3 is TGTGCCAGCAGTTTCCAGGGCCAGCCCCAGCATTTT. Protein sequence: CASSFQGQPQHF.

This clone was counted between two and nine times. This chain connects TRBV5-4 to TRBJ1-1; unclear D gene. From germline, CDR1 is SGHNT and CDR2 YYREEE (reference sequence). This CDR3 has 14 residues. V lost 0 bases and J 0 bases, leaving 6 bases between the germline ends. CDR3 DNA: TGTGCCAGCAGCTTGGCCGGTATGAACACTGAAGCTTTCTTT. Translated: CASSLAGMNTEAFF.

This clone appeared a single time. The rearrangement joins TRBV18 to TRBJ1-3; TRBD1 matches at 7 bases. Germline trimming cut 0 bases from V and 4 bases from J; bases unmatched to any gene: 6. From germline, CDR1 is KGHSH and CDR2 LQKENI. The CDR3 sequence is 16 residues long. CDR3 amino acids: CASSPPVRGEGNTIYF. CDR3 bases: TGTGCCAGCTCACCACCGGTCAGGGGGGAAGGAAACACCATATATTTT.

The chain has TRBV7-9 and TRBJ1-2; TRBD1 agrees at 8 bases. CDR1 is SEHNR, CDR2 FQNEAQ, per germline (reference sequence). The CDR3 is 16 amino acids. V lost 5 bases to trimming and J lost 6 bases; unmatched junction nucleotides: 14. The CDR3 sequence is CASSLSLGQGGNGYTF. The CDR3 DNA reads TGTGCCAGCAGCCTATCGCTCGGACAGGGAGGAAATGGCTACACCTTC. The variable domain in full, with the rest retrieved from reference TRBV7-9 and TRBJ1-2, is DTGVSQNPRHKITKRGQNVTFRCDPISEHNRLYWYRQTLGQGPEFLTYFQNEAQLEKSRLLSDRFSAERPKGSFSTLEIQRTEQGDSAMYLCASSLSLGQGGNGYTFGSGTRLTVV.

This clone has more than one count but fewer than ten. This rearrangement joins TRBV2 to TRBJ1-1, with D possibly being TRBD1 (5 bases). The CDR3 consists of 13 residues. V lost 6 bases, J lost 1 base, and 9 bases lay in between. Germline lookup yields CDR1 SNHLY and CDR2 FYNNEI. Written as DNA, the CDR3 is TGTGCCAGCAGGACAGAACAGAACACTGAAGCTTTCTTT. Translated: CASRTEQNTEAFF.

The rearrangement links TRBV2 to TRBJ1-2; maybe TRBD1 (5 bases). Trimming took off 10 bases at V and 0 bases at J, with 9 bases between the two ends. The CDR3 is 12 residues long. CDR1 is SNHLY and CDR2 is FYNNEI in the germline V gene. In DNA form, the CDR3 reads TGTGCCACAAGACAGACTAACTATGGCTACACCTTC. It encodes CATRQTNYGYTF.

Here the CDR3 reads CSVSQETQYF. DNA of the CDR3: TGCAGCGTTTCGCAAGAGACCCAGTACTTC. This chain connects TRBV29-1 to TRBJ2-5; D uncertain. The CDR3 runs 10 residues. Germline CDR1 reads SQVTM; CDR2 reads ANQGSEA. V was trimmed by 5 bases and J by 2 bases, leaving 3 bases between them.

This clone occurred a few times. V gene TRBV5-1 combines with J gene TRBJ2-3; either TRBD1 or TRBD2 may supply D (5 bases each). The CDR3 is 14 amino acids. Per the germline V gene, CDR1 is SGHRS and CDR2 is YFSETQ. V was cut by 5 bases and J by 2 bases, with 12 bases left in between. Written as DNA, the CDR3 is TGCGCCAGCAGAGAGGGGTTGTCCACAGATACGCAGTATTTT. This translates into CASREGLSTDTQYF.

CDR3 amino acids: CASSFPARQRSHHEQFF. The CDR3 DNA is TGTGCCAGCAGTTTCCCGGCGCGACAGAGAAGCCACCATGAGCAGTTCTTC. The J gene is TRBJ2-1, the V gene TRBV27; TRBD1 is a possible D gene (5 bases). V lost 3 bases and J lost 8, with 23 bases in between. Germline-derived CDR1 and CDR2 are MNHEY and SMNVEV (reference sequence). The CDR3 extends over 17 amino acids.

CDR3: CASSYSSGDQPQHF. The DNA for the CDR3 is TGTGCCAGCAGTTACTCGTCCGGGGATCAGCCCCAGCATTTT. V usage is TRBV6-5 and J usage is TRBJ1-5, with unresolved D. Germline CDR1 reads MNHEY; CDR2 reads SVGAGI. The V and J ends lost 0 bases and 5 bases respectively, with 8 bases between them. The length of the CDR3 is 14 residues.

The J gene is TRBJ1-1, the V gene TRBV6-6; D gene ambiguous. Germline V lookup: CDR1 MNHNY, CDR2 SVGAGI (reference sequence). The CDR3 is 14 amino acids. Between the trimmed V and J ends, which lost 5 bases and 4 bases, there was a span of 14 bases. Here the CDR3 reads CASSQPTHPTEAFF. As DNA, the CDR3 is TGTGCCAGCAGTCAGCCCACACATCCCACTGAAGCTTTCTTT.

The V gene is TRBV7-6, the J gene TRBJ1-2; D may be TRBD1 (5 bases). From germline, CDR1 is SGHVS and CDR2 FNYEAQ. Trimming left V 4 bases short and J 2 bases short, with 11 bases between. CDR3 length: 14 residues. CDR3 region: CASSSRRDNYGYTF. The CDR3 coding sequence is TGTGCCAGCAGCTCTCGACGGGACAACTATGGCTACACCTTC.

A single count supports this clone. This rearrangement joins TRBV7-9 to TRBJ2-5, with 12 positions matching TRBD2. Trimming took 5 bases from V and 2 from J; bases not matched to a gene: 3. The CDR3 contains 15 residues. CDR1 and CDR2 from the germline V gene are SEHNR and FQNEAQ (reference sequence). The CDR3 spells CASSLTSGGQETQYF. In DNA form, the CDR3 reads TGTGCCAGCAGCCTCACTAGCGGGGGGCAAGAGACCCAGTACTTC.

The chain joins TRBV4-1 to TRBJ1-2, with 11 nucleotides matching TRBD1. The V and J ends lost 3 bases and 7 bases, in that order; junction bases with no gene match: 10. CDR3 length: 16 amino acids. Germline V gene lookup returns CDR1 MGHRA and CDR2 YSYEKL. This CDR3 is CASSQKDRGRETGYTF. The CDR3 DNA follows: TGCGCCAGCAGCCAGAAGGACAGGGGGCGCGAGACTGGCTACACCTTC.

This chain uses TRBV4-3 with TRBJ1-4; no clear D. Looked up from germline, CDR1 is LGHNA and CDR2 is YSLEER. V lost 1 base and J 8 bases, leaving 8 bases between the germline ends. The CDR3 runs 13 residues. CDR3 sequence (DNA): TGCGCCAGCAGCCAAGCGACGCGCGAAAAACTGTTTTTT. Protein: CASSQATREKLFF.